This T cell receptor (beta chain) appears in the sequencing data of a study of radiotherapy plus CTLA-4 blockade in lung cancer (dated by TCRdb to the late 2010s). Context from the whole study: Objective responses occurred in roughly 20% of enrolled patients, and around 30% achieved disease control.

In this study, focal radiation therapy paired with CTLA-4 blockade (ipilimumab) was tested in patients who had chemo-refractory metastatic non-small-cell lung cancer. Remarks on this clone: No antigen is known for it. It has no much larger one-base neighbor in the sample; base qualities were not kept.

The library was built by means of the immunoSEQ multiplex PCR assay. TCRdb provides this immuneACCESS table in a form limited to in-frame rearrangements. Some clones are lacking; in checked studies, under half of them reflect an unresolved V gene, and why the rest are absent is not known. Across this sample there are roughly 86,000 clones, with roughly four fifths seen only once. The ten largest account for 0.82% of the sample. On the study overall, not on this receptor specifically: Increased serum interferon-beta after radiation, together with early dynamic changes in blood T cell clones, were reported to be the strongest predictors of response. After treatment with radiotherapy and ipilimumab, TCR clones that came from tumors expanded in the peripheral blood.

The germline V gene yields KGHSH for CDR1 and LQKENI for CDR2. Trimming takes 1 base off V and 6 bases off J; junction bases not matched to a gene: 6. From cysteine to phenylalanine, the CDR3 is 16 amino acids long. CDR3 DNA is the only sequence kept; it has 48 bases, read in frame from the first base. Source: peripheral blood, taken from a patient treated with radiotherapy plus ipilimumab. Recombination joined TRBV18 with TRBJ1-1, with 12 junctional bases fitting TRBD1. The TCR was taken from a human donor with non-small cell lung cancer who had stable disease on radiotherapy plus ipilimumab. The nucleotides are TGTGCCAGCTCACCACAGGGACAGGGGGCAATAGCTGAAGCTTTCTTT. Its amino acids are CASSPQGQGAIAEAFF.